This T cell receptor beta chain originates from a study of T cells in Graves' hyperthyroidism and ophthalmopathy. General study results and limits: A 13 V-J model separated ophthalmopathy from stable hyperthyroidism.

This clonotype showed up many times. What it binds is not known. From RNA transcripts, TCR beta CDR3 regions were amplified. HTBI primers were employed in a first-round RT-PCR of the TCR CDR3. TCRdb re-called the multiplex PCR reads through MiXCR, storing one row per CDR3 protein. The data show 650,000 to 700,000 distinct CDR3 sequences, 17% seen once. Graves' hyperthyroidism showing no ophthalmopathy progression within 18 months was considered stable. Uncontrolled infection, other autoimmune disease, pregnancy or lactation barred patients from enrollment. V lost 4 bases to trimming and J lost 6 bases, with 19 bases between them. Germline V gene lookup returns CDR1 MDHEN and CDR2 SYDVKM. The CDR3 has 15 amino acids.

The sequence came from a man in his fifties or sixties with Graves' hyperthyroidism. The chain employs TRBV28 and TRBJ2-7; no definite D call. The sequenced sample consisted of blood. CDR3 loop: CASSSSGPPALEQYF. Here the CDR3 DNA reads TGTGCCAGCAGTTCTTCCGGGCCCCCGGCCCTCGAGCAGTACTTC.